The rows below give T cell receptor beta chains drawn from one sample of a study of T-cell reconstitution after alpha-beta-depleted transplantation in children. From the PCR reads, TCRdb called clonotypes with MiXCR, one entry per CDR3 protein. Seen here are some 600,000 distinct CDR3 sequences, over 10% observed once, and the top ten hold around 2.2%. Sequences were derived from PBMCs, mostly from graft donor cells, sampled 360 days after TCRalphabeta/CD19-depleted stem cell transplant. Source of these receptors: a male patient aged 5 to 17 who had a stem cell transplant for acute myeloid leukemia, so the T cells may come from the graft donor. The CDR3 runs from the conserved cysteine through the conserved F or W. A D gene is named only where the DNA matches it firmly. Not every row has a clone size; where given, it reads once, few, many or a size class.

>.|TRBJ2-3|TRBV29-1|.
TGCAGCGTTGATCAACGACCTCGTACGCAGTATTTT
CSVDQRPRTQYF
>.|TRBJ2-2|TRBV7-9|many
TGTGCCAGCAGCTTTGGGTTGTCTGGACCATACACCGGGGAGCTGTTTTTT
CASSFGLSGPYTGELFF
>.|TRBJ1-4|TRBV7-9|few
TGTGCCGGAAGCAGGGGAGATGGCACTAATGAAAAACTGTTTTTT
CAGSRGDGTNEKLFF
>.|TRBJ2-7|TRBV11-2|few
TGTGCCAGCAGCTTTGGGCGGCTGTCCGAGCAGTACTTC
CASSFGRLSEQYF
>TRBD1|TRBJ2-7|TRBV4-3|few
TGCGCCAGCAGCCAAGCGCCTTATAGAGGACAGGGGACCTACGAGCAGTACTTC
CASSQAPYRGQGTYEQYF
>.|TRBJ2-5|TRBV28|few
TGTGCCAGCAGTTTCCTGGCAGGGGACGAAGAGACCCAGTACTTC
CASSFLAGDEETQYF
>.|TRBJ2-7|TRBV14|.
TGTGCCAGCAGCCGGTGGGGTGGGGGCTACGAGCAGTACTTC
CASSRWGGGYEQYF
>TRBD2|TRBJ2-1|TRBV4-2|few
TGTGCCAGCAGCCAAGAACTAGCGGGAGCGCGGAATGAGCAGTTCTTC
CASSQELAGARNEQFF
>.|TRBJ2-5|TRBV7-2|.
TGTGCCAGCAGCTTCGGACTGGCTCGGAAGACCCAGTACTTC
CASSFGLARKTQYF
>.|TRBJ2-5|TRBV7-2|.
TGTGCCAGCAGCTCCCTCGCAATCGAGACCCAGTACTTC
CASSSLAIETQYF
>.|TRBJ2-7|TRBV5-5|.
TGTGCCAGCTGTCCTTTGGGTGCGGTTGCCTACGAGCAGTACTTC
CASCPLGAVAYEQYF
>.|TRBJ2-7|TRBV5-6|few
TGTGCCAGCAGCTGGGTCGGCTTAAACTACGAGCAGTACTTC
CASSWVGLNYEQYF
>.|TRBJ2-2|TRBV4-1|few
TGCGCCAGCAGCCAAGATATTTGGGGGGCTACCAACACCGGGGAGCTGTTTTTT
CASSQDIWGATNTGELFF
>.|TRBJ2-1|TRBV7-9|many
TGTGCCAGCAGCTTAGAGGGCCCCTCCTACAATGAGCAGTTCTTC
CASSLEGPSYNEQFF
>TRBD2|TRBJ2-5|TRBV5-1|.
TGCGCCAGCAGCTTGATAGCGGGAGTAACCTTCCAAGAGACCCAGTACTTC
CASSLIAGVTFQETQYF
>.|TRBJ1-6|TRBV10-3|many
TGTGCCATCAGTGAGACTTCCGACAGCCGCAATTCACCCCTCCACTTT
CAISETSDSRNSPLHF
>TRBD2|TRBJ2-1|TRBV14|few
TGTGCCAGCAGCCAAGATTGTATAGCGGGAGGGCCTGATGAGCAGTTCTTC
CASSQDCIAGGPDEQFF
>.|TRBJ2-1|TRBV20-1|many
TGCAGTGCTGCAGACTGGGGCGGGAACAGGGATGAGCAGTTCTTC
CSAADWGGNRDEQFF
>.|TRBJ2-5|TRBV20-1|few
TGCAGTGCCCAATCCGGGACTCAAGAGACCCAGTACTTC
CSAQSGTQETQYF
>.|TRBJ1-5|TRBV11-2|.
TGTGCCAGCAGTCCACGTACCGGGTCCACCTATAGCAATCAGCCCCAGCATTTT
CASSPRTGSTYSNQPQHF
>.|TRBJ2-3|TRBV28|.
TGTGCCAGCAGGACCGGGACGCCAGATACGCAGTATTTT
CASRTGTPDTQYF
>TRBD2|TRBJ2-7|TRBV20-1|few
TGCAGTGCTATGGCGGGAGCCGGCGAGCAGTACTTC
CSAMAGAGEQYF
>.|TRBJ2-3|TRBV7-3|.
TGTGCCAGCAGCTTAATTGTGGGGACCACAGATACGCAGTATTTT
CASSLIVGTTDTQYF
>TRBD2|TRBJ2-2|TRBV4-1|.
TGCGCCAGCAGCCCGAAAGCCACGTCGGAGATAGCGGGATCGAACACCGGGGAGCTGTTTTTT
CASSPKATSEIAGSNTGELFF
>.|TRBJ2-5|TRBV12-3/TRBV12-4|many
TGTGCCAGCACGCCGGGAGTGTTCGAGACCCAGTACTTC
CASTPGVFETQYF
>.|TRBJ2-7|TRBV19|.
TGTGCCAGTAGTATAGATCCGGGCAGCCCCACCTACGAGCAGTACTTC
CASSIDPGSPTYEQYF
>TRBD1|TRBJ1-5|TRBV28|few
TGTGCCAGCAGGTGGACAGGGTATGGAAGCAATCAGCCCCAGCATTTT
CASRWTGYGSNQPQHF
>TRBD2|TRBJ2-7|TRBV24-1|few
TGTGCCACCAGTGGCCCGGGACTAGCGGGAGGACCCTCCTACGAGCAGTACTTC
CATSGPGLAGGPSYEQYF
>TRBD1|TRBJ1-2|TRBV18|.
TGTGCCAGCTCACCGTCAATATGGGACAGTACCTTC
CASSPSIWDSTF
>.|TRBJ2-5|TRBV12-3/TRBV12-4|many
TGTGCCAGCAGCCTGGGACCGCTACAAGAGACCCAGTACTTC
CASSLGPLQETQYF
>TRBD2|TRBJ2-4|TRBV11-2|.
TGTGCCAGCAGCTCTCCGGGACTAGCGGGCTCCAGGGAGGCCAAAAACATTCAGTACTTC
CASSSPGLAGSREAKNIQYF
>TRBD1|TRBJ1-5|TRBV29-1|.
TGCAGCGTCCGGGACAGGGGACAGCCCCAGCATTTT
CSVRDRGQPQHF
>TRBD2|TRBJ2-2|TRBV4-2|.
TGTGCCAGCAGCCAAGAGCTAGCGGGAGTCACCGGGGAGCTGTTTTTT
CASSQELAGVTGELFF